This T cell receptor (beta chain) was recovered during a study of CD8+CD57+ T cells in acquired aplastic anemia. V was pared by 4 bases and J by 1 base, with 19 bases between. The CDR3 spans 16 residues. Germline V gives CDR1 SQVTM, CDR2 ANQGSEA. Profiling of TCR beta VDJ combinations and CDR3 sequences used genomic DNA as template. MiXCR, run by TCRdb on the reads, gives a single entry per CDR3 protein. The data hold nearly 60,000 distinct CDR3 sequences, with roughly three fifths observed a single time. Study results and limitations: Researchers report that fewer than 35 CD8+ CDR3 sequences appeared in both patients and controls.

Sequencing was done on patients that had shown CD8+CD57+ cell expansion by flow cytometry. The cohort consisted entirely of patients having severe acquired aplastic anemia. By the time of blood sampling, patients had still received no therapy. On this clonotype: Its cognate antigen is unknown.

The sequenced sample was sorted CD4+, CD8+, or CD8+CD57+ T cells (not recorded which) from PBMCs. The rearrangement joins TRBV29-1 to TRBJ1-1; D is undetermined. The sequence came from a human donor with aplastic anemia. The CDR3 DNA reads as TGCAGCGTTGTTTCGGGGTATAGAGTCAGGAACACTGAAGCTTTCTTT. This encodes CSVVSGYRVRNTEAFF.